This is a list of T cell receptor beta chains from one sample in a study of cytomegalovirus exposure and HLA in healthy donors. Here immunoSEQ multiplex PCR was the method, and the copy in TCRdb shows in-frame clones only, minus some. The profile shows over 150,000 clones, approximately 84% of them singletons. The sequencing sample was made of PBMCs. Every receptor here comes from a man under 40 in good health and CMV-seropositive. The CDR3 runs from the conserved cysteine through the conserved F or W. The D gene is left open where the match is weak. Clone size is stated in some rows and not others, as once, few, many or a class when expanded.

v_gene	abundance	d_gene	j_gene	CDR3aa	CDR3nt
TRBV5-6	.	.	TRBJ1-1	CASSLGEVGGMSEAFF	TGTGCCAGCAGCTTGGGAGAGGTGGGGGGTATGTCTGAAGCTTTCTTT
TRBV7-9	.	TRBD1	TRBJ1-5	CASSPQGGQPQHF	TGTGCCAGCAGCCCACAGGGGGGTCAGCCCCAGCATTTT
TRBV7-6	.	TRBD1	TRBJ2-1	CASSEGAEQFF	TGTGCCAGCAGCGAGGGGGCTGAGCAGTTCTTC
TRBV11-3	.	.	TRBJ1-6	CASSLGGVNSPLHF	TGTGCCAGCAGCTTAGGGGGAGTGAATTCACCCCTCCACTTT
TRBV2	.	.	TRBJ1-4	CASLKPESGATNEKLFF	TGTGCCAGTCTCAAACCGGAGAGTGGTGCAACTAATGAAAAACTGTTTTTT
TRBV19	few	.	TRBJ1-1	CASSMSQNTEAFF	TGTGCCAGTAGTATGTCCCAGAACACTGAAGCTTTCTTT
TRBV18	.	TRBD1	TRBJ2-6	CASSPPLSRQGRPGANVLTF	TGTGCCAGCTCACCACCTCTCTCGAGACAGGGGCGACCTGGGGCCAACGTCCTGACTTTC
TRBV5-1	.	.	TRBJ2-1	CASSLLGSSYNEQFF	TGCGCCAGCAGCTTGCTGGGGAGCTCCTACAATGAGCAGTTCTTC
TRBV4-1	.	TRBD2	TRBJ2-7	CASSQAAGTSGSYEQYF	TGCGCCAGCAGCCAAGCTGCCGGGACTAGCGGTTCCTACGAGCAGTACTTC
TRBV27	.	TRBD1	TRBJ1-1	CASSFGRQGGTEAFF	TGTGCCAGCAGTTTTGGGAGACAGGGGGGCACTGAAGCTTTCTTT
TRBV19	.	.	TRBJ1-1	CASSRGERGARGSRTEAFF	TGTGCCAGTAGCCGGGGGGAAAGGGGGGCACGGGGGTCCCGAACTGAAGCTTTCTTT
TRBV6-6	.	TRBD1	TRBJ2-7	CASSYSGQYYEQYF	TGTGCCAGCAGTTACTCGGGACAGTACTACGAGCAGTACTTC
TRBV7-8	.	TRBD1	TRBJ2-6	CASSTRTGPSGANVLTF	TGTGCCAGCAGCACAAGGACAGGACCCTCGGGGGCCAACGTCCTGACTTTC
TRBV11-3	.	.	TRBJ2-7	CASSPGSFYEQYF	TGTGCCAGCAGCCCGGGATCCTTCTACGAGCAGTACTTC
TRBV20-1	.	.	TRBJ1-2	CSARSLYGYTF	TGCAGTGCTAGATCCCTCTATGGCTACACCTTC
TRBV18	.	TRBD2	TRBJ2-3	CASSPTSGGTDTQYF	TGTGCCAGCTCACCGACTAGCGGGGGCACAGATACGCAGTATTTT
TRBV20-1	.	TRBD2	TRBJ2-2	CSARWEGELFF	TGCAGTGCTAGATGGGAGGGCGAGCTGTTTTTT
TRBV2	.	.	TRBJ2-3	CASSEASDTQYF	TGTGCCAGCAGTGAAGCTTCGGATACGCAGTATTTT
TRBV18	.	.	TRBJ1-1	CASSPLTNTEAFF	TGTGCCAGCTCACCACTGACTAACACTGAAGCTTTCTTT
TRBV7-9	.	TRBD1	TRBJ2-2	CSSSSDRGRAGELFF	TGTTCCAGCAGCTCCGACAGGGGGCGGGCCGGGGAGCTGTTTTTT
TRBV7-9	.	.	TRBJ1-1	CASSFWNTEAFF	TGTGCCAGCTCCTTTTGGAACACTGAAGCTTTCTTT
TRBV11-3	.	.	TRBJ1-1	CASSLGGEAFF	TGTGCCAGCAGCTTAGGAGGGGAAGCTTTCTTT
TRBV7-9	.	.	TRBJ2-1	CASTQDFNEQFF	TGTGCCAGCACCCAGGATTTCAATGAGCAGTTCTTC
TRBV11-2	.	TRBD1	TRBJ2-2	CASSLGAWTGVTGELFF	TGTGCCAGCAGCTTAGGGGCCTGGACAGGGGTAACCGGGGAGCTGTTTTTT
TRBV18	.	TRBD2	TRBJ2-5	CASSPNSGLAGGVETQYF	TGTGCCAGCTCACCTAACAGCGGACTAGCGGGAGGGGTAGAGACCCAGTACTTC
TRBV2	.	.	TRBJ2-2	CASIINGAGELFF	TGTGCCAGCATTATAAACGGGGCCGGGGAGCTGTTTTTT
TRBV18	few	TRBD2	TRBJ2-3	CASSPSLAATDTQYF	TGTGCCAGCTCGCCGTCCCTAGCGGCCACAGATACGCAGTATTTT
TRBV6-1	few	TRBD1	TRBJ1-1	CASSDRGQTTEAFF	TGTGCCAGCAGTGATAGGGGACAGACAACTGAAGCTTTCTTT
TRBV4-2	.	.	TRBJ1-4	CASSQGSEKLFF	TGTGCCAGCAGCCAAGGCAGTGAAAAACTGTTTTTT
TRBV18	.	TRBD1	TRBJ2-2	CASSFGTGNTGELFF	TGTGCCAGCTCATTTGGGACAGGGAACACCGGGGAGCTGTTTTTT
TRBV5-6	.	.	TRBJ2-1	CASSSYQGWGSYNEQFF	TGTGCCAGCAGCTCCTACCAGGGGTGGGGCTCCTACAATGAGCAGTTCTTC
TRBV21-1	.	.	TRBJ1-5	CASSNLGAGGPQPQHF	TGTGCCAGCAGCAATTTGGGGGCAGGAGGACCTCAGCCCCAGCATTTT
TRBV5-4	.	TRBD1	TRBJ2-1	CASRDRGSNEQFF	TGTGCCAGCAGGGACAGGGGCAGCAATGAGCAGTTCTTC
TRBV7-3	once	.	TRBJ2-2	CASSPQAGELFF	TGTGCCAGCAGCCCTCAGGCAGGAGAGCTGTTTTTT
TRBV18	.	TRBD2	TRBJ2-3	CASSPVRTSGTSTDTQYF	TGTGCCAGCTCACCAGTTCGGACTAGCGGGACTAGCACAGATACGCAGTATTTT
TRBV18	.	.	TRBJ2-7	CASSGKGSYEQYF	TGTGCCAGCTCAGGGAAGGGGTCCTACGAGCAGTACTTC
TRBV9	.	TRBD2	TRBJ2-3	CASSPGGGPVDTQYF	TGTGCCAGCAGCCCGGGAGGAGGGCCGGTAGATACGCAGTATTTT
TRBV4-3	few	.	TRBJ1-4	CASSQDVGLLFF	TGCGCCAGCAGCCAAGATGTTGGGCTTCTGTTTTTT
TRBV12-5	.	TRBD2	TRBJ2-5	CASGLSPGLAGRETQYF	TGTGCTAGTGGTTTAAGCCCCGGACTAGCGGGAAGAGAGACCCAGTACTTC
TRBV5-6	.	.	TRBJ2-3	CASSLIGQSDTQYF	TGTGCCAGCAGCCTTATCGGACAATCAGATACGCAGTATTTT
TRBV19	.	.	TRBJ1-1	CASNQGGTEAFF	TGTGCCAGTAACCAAGGAGGGACTGAAGCTTTCTTT
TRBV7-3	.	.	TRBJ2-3	CASSFSGGSTDTQYF	TGTGCCAGCAGTTTCAGCGGAGGGTCCACAGATACGCAGTATTTT